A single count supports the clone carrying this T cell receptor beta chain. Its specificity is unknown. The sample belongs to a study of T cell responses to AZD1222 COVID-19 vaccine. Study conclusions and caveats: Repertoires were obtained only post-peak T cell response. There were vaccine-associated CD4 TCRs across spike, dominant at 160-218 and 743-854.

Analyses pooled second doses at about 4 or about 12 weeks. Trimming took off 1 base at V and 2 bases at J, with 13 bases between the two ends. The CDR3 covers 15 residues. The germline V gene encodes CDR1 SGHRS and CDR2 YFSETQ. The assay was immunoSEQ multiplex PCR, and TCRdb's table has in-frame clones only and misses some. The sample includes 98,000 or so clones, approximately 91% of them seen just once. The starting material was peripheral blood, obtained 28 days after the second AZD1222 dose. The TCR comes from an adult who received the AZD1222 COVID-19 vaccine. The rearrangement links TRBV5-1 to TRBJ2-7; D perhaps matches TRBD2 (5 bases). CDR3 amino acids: CASSLQGLSTYEQYF. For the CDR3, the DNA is TGCGCCAGCAGCTTGCAAGGACTGTCCACCTACGAGCAGTACTTC.